The present entry profiles one T cell receptor beta chain with its context. Its specificity is not known. The data were taken from a study of T cell clonotyping in hematopoietic cell transplantation. General study findings and limits: Few recipient clonotypes overlapped donors; over 97% were de novo at given depth.

Clones were sequenced by immunoSEQ multiplex PCR, and TCRdb holds only the in-frame ones, with some missing. The sample carries 4,000 to 6,500 clones, over 85% recorded once. Germline CDR1 and CDR2: SGHNT and YYREEE (reference sequence). J was trimmed by 6 bases and V by 4 bases; bases with no gene match: 12. CDR3 size: 16 residues. This receptor was obtained from a male patient aged 70-79 years who had an allogeneic stem cell transplant from an unrelated donor, so T cells may come from the graft donor. Some clones in this sample may be carry-over from other donors' samples. The genes are TRBV5-4 and TRBJ2-3; TRBD2 aligns across 9 bases. The specimen was peripheral blood mononuclear cells, collected 100 days after allogeneic stem cell transplant. CDR3 protein: CASSLGLAGPRDTQYF. The CDR3, as DNA: TGTGCCAGCAGCCTGGGCCTAGCGGGACCCCGGGATACGCAGTATTTT.